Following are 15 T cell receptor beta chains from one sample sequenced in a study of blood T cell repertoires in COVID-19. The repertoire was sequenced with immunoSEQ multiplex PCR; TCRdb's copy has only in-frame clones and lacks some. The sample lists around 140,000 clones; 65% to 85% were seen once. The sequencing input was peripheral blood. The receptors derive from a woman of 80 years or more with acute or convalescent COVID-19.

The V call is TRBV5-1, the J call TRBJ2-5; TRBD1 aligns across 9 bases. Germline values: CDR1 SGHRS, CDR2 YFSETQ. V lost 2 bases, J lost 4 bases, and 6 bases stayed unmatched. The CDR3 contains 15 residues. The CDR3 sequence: CASSFGTGNRETQYF. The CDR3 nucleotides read TGCGCCAGCAGCTTCGGGACAGGGAATCGAGAGACCCAGTACTTC.

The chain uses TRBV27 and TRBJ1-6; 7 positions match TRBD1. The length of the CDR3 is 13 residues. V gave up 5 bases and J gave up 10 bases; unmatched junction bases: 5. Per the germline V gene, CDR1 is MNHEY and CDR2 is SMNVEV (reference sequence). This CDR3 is CASSPRTGSPLHF. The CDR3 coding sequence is TGTGCCAGCAGTCCAAGGACAGGCTCACCCCTCCACTTT.

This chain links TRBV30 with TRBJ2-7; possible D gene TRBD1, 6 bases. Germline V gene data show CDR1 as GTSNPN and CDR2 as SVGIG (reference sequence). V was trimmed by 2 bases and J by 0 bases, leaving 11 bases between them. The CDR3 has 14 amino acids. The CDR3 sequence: CAWSYTGSSYEQYF. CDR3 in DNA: TGTGCCTGGAGTTATACAGGGAGCTCCTACGAGCAGTACTTC.

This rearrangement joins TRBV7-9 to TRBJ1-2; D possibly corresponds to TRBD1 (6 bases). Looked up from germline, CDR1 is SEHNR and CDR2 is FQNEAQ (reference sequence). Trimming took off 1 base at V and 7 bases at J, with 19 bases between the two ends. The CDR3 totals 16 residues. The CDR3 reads CASSLDLGAKWRGYTF. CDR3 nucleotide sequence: TGTGCCAGCAGCTTAGATCTGGGGGCTAAATGGCGTGGCTACACCTTC.

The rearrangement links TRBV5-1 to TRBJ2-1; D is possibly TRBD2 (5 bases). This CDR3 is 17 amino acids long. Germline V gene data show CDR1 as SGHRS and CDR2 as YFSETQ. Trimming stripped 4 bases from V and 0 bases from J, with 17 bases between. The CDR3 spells CASSAGLGLASYNEQFF. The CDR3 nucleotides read TGCGCCAGCAGCGCCGGACTCGGGCTGGCCTCCTACAATGAGCAGTTCTTC.

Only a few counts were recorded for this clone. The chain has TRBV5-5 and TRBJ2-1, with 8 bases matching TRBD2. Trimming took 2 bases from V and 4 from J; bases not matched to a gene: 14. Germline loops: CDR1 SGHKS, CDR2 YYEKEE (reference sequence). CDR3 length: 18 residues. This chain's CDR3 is CASSFSKRESQNYNEQFF. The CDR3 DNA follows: TGTGCCAGCAGCTTTAGCAAGCGGGAGTCCCAAAATTACAATGAGCAGTTCTTC. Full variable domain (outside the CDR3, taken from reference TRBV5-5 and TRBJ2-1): DAGVTQSPTHLIKTRGQQVTLRCSPISGHKSVSWYQQVLGQGPQFIFQYYEKEERGRGNFPDRFSARQFPNYSSELNVNALLLGDSALYLCASSFSKRESQNYNEQFFGPGTRLTVL.

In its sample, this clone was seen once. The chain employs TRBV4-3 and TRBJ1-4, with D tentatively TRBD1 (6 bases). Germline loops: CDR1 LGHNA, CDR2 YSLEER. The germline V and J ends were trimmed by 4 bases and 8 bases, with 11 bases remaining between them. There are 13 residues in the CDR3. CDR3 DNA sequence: TGCGCCAGCAGCCGACAGGACGGGGAAAAACTGTTTTTT. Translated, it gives CASSRQDGEKLFF.

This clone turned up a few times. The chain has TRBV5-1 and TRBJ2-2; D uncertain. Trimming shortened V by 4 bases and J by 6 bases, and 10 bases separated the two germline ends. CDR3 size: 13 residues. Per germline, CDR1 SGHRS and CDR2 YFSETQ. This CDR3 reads CASSESSAGELFF. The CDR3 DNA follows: TGCGCCAGCAGCGAGTCGTCGGCCGGGGAGCTGTTTTTT.

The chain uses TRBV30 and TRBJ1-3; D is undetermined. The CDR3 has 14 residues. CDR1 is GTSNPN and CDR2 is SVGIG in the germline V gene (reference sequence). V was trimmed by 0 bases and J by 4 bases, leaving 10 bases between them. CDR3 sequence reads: CAWSVGVSGNTIYF. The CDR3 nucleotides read TGTGCCTGGAGTGTTGGAGTATCCGGAAACACCATATATTTT.

For the CDR3, the DNA is TGTGCCAGCAGCCCGGGGGGCAGGGTTCAGCCCCAGCATTTT. It yields the protein CASSPGGRVQPQHF. The chain couples TRBV9 to TRBJ1-5, with a weak D call TRBD1 (6 bases). V dropped 4 bases and J dropped 6 bases, with 14 bases sitting between them. The V gene's germline CDR1 is SGDLS and CDR2 YYNGEE. The CDR3 runs to 14 residues.

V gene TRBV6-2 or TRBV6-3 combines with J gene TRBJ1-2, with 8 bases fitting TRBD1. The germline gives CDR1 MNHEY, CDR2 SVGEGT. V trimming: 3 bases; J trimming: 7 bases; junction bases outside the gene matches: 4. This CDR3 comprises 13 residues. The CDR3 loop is CASSYQGARGYTF. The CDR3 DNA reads TGTGCCAGCAGTTATCAGGGGGCGCGTGGCTACACCTTC.

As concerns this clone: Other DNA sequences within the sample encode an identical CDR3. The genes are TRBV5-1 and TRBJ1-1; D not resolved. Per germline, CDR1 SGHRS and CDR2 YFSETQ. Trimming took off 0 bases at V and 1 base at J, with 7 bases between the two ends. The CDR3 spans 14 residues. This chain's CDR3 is CASSLGGQNTEAFF. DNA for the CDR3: TGCGCCAGCAGCTTGGGAGGCCAGAACACTGAAGCTTTCTTT.

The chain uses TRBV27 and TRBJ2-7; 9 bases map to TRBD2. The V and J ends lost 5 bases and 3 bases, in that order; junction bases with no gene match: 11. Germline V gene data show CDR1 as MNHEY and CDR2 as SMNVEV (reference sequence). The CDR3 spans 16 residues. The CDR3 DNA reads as TGTGCCAGCAGTCCGCGACTAGCGGTCTTTAACTACGAGCAGTACTTC. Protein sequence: CASSPRLAVFNYEQYF.

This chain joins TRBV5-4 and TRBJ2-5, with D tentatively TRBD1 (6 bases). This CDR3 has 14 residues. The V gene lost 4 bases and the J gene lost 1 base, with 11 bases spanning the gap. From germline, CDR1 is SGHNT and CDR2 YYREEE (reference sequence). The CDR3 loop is CASSGDKFQETQYF. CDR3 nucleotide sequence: TGTGCCAGCAGCGGGGACAAGTTCCAAGAGACCCAGTACTTC.

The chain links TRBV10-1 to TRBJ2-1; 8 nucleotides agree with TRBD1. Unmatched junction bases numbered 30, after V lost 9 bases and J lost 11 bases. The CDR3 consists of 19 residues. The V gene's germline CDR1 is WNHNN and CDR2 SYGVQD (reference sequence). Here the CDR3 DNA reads TGCGCCAGGAACCACTCTACGAAGGAAATAGACAGGGGCCTAACGAAGCAGTTCTTC. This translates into CARNHSTKEIDRGLTKQFF.